This T cell receptor beta chain was profiled in a study of human T cells and chemical hapten exposure. Whole-study context: During the approximately 25-week study period, patients had diphenylcyclopropenone applied to the scalp every week.

Study-level findings and limits: DPC sensitization produced no change in TCRs with frequency above 1 in 1000. Expanded TCRs were compared with controls, and the expanded TCRs formed significantly more large CDR3 similarity clusters.

Stated time point: patch test 1, 2 weeks after DPC sensitization. Indicated treatment: therapeutic diphenylcyclopropenone sensitization with weekly scalp DPC. This clonotype was detected a few times. Its antigen remains unknown. Germline loops: CDR1 MDHEN, CDR2 SYDVKM. The CDR3 extends over 13 amino acids. V lost 3 bases and J lost 5, with 11 bases in between. The library attached unique molecular identifiers to individual cDNA molecules. A single record per CDR3 protein comes from TCRdb applying MiXCR to the RACE reads. Of about 120,000 distinct CDR3 sequences in the sample, about 13% were seen once. The sample consisted of whole blood, taken in connection with sensitization to the hapten diphenylcyclopropenone (DPC). The source of this sequence is a man between 18 and 29 years old with alopecia areata. Some clones in this sample may be carry-over from other donors' samples. This chain uses TRBV28 with TRBJ2-7, with a possible D match to TRBD1 (5 bases). The CDR3 DNA sequence: TGTGCCAGCAGTTTTGCAGGGTTCGACGAGCAGTACTTC. It encodes CASSFAGFDEQYF.